The rows below give T cell receptor beta chains drawn from one sample of a study of blood T cell repertoires in COVID-19. TCRdb's table, derived via immunoSEQ multiplex PCR, lists solely in-frame clones and lacks some. The profile shows approximately 350,000 clones, 80% to 90% of them singletons. Sequenced input: PBMCs or T cells enriched from blood (not recorded which). These receptor sequences come from a man aged 18 to 35 who had recovered from COVID-19. Each CDR3 is given with its conserved first and last residue. Fields, in order: CDR3 protein, CDR3 DNA, D gene, clone size, CDR3 length, V gene, J gene. A D gene is named only where the DNA matches it firmly. Rows may omit the clone size; those that give it use once, few, many or a size class.

CDR3 protein: CASSFRSGMNTEAFF
CDR3 DNA: TGTGCCAGCAGCTTTAGGTCGGGGATGAACACTGAAGCTTTCTTT
D gene: NA
clone size: NA
CDR3 length: 15
V gene: TRBV7-9
J gene: TRBJ1-1

CDR3 protein: CASSQDRGVRTGELFF
CDR3 DNA: TGTGCCAGCAGCCAAGACCGAGGAGTACGCACCGGGGAGCTGTTTTTT
D gene: NA
clone size: NA
CDR3 length: 16
V gene: TRBV3-1/TRBV3-2
J gene: TRBJ2-2

CDR3 protein: CASSIVGQMNTEAFF
CDR3 DNA: TGTGCCAGTAGTATAGTTGGGCAGATGAACACTGAAGCTTTCTTT
D gene: NA
clone size: NA
CDR3 length: 15
V gene: TRBV19
J gene: TRBJ1-1

CDR3 protein: CASSFRRGTYEQYF
CDR3 DNA: TGTGCCAGCAGCTTCCGGAGGGGTACGTACGAGCAGTACTTC
D gene: NA
clone size: once
CDR3 length: 14
V gene: TRBV5-8
J gene: TRBJ2-7

CDR3 protein: CASSRTGGGSYTF
CDR3 DNA: TGTGCCAGCAGCCGGACAGGGGGGGGAAGCTACACCTTC
D gene: TRBD1
clone size: NA
CDR3 length: 13
V gene: TRBV14
J gene: TRBJ1-2

CDR3 protein: CASSLIGSSGNTIYF
CDR3 DNA: TGTGCCAGCAGCCTGATTGGGAGCTCTGGAAACACCATATATTTT
D gene: NA
clone size: NA
CDR3 length: 15
V gene: TRBV5-4
J gene: TRBJ1-3

CDR3 protein: CATWRGRAGNTIYF
CDR3 DNA: TGTGCCACCTGGAGAGGGAGGGCCGGAAACACCATATATTTT
D gene: NA
clone size: NA
CDR3 length: 14
V gene: TRBV28
J gene: TRBJ1-3

CDR3 protein: CASSRRGNQPQHF
CDR3 DNA: TGTGCCAGTTCGAGACGGGGAAATCAGCCCCAGCATTTT
D gene: NA
clone size: NA
CDR3 length: 13
V gene: TRBV19
J gene: TRBJ1-5

CDR3 protein: CASSDALAGVEQFF
CDR3 DNA: TGTGCCAGCAGTGACGCACTAGCGGGAGTTGAGCAGTTCTTC
D gene: TRBD2
clone size: NA
CDR3 length: 14
V gene: TRBV6-1
J gene: TRBJ2-1

CDR3 protein: CASRDITGELFF
CDR3 DNA: TGTGCCAGTAGAGACATTACCGGGGAGCTGTTTTTT
D gene: NA
clone size: NA
CDR3 length: 12
V gene: TRBV19
J gene: TRBJ2-2

CDR3 protein: CASSLNRGDTEAFF
CDR3 DNA: TGTGCCAGCAGCCTTAACCGGGGGGACACTGAAGCTTTCTTT
D gene: NA
clone size: NA
CDR3 length: 14
V gene: TRBV2
J gene: TRBJ1-1

CDR3 protein: CASKGTGNTEAFF
CDR3 DNA: TGTGCTAGCAAGGGGACAGGGAACACTGAAGCTTTCTTT
D gene: TRBD1
clone size: NA
CDR3 length: 13
V gene: TRBV12-5
J gene: TRBJ1-1

CDR3 protein: CASSSATGGNQPQHF
CDR3 DNA: TGTGCCAGCAGCTCGGCAACAGGGGGCAATCAGCCCCAGCATTTT
D gene: TRBD1
clone size: NA
CDR3 length: 15
V gene: TRBV28
J gene: TRBJ1-5

CDR3 protein: CAISDWTGFNEQFF
CDR3 DNA: TGTGCCATCAGTGACTGGACAGGGTTCAATGAGCAGTTCTTC
D gene: TRBD1
clone size: NA
CDR3 length: 14
V gene: TRBV10-3
J gene: TRBJ2-1

CDR3 protein: CASSPTGTYEQYF
CDR3 DNA: TGCGCCAGCAGCCCGACTGGTACCTACGAGCAGTACTTC
D gene: NA
clone size: NA
CDR3 length: 13
V gene: TRBV4-1
J gene: TRBJ2-7

CDR3 protein: CATSDHGTRREDEQFF
CDR3 DNA: TGTGCCACCAGTGACCATGGGACTAGAAGGGAGGATGAGCAGTTCTTC
D gene: TRBD2
clone size: NA
CDR3 length: 16
V gene: TRBV24-1
J gene: TRBJ2-1

CDR3 protein: CASSSKGLAGANEQFF
CDR3 DNA: TGTGCCAGCAGCTCCAAGGGGCTAGCGGGGGCCAATGAGCAGTTCTTC
D gene: TRBD2
clone size: NA
CDR3 length: 16
V gene: TRBV7-2
J gene: TRBJ2-1